This TCR beta chain was retrieved from a study of blood T cells in healthy people across ages. The CDR3 extends over 15 amino acids. Germline assignment: CDR1 SQVTM and CDR2 ANQGSEA. V trimming: 6 bases; J trimming: 3 bases; junction bases outside the gene matches: 7. A second about 7 to 11 cycle PCR used barcoded and J-beta primers. TCRdb re-derived calls from the 5' RACE reads in MiXCR, one entry per CDR3 protein. The sample has under 750,000 distinct CDR3 sequences, around half seen once. This clonotype appeared a few times. The V gene is TRBV29-1, the J gene TRBJ1-4; 10 bases agree with TRBD1. Sample: blood. This sequence was found in a man older than 75 in good health. The CDR3 loop reads CSVGQGQGANEKLFF. CDR3 coding DNA: TGCAGCGTGGGACAGGGGCAAGGTGCTAATGAAAAACTGTTTTTT.